These T cell receptor beta chains were read from a single sample in a study of CD8+ T cells in alopecia areata. Method: immunoSEQ multiplex PCR; TCRdb's copy keeps in-frame clones and lacks some. Of a few hundred thousand clones in the sample, 50% to 75% were seen once. Sequenced here: CD4+ T cells sorted from blood, sampled around week 54, from a patient treated with tofacitinib. Receptors were obtained from a human donor with alopecia areata. Both conserved end residues are part of each CDR3. The order of the fields is D gene, J gene, clone size, V gene, CDR3 DNA, CDR3 protein. A D gene is named only where the DNA matches it firmly. Some rows mark clone size as missing; the rest say once, few, many or name a class of expanded clone.

>-|TRBJ2-5|once|TRBV18
TGTGCCAGCTCACCGGACTCCTACCAAGAGACCCAGTACTTC
CASSPDSYQETQYF
>TRBD1|TRBJ2-7|once|TRBV30
TGTGCCTGGGGACAGGTTGTACACGAGCAGTACTTC
CAWGQVVHEQYF
>TRBD1|TRBJ1-2|-|TRBV29-1
TGCAGCGTTGAAGGGATCAAAAGGACAGGGGGACTCTATGGCTACACCTTC
CSVEGIKRTGGLYGYTF
>-|TRBJ2-7|-|TRBV7-9
TGTGCCAGCAGCCCGTCGAACGAGCAGTACTTC
CASSPSNEQYF
>TRBD2|TRBJ2-7|-|TRBV27
TGTGCCAGCAGTCAGTTAGCGGGGGTGAACTCCTACGAGCAGTACTTC
CASSQLAGVNSYEQYF
>-|TRBJ1-2|-|TRBV25-1
TGTGCCAGCAGTGAATTGGGATTCTACACCTTC
CASSELGFYTF
>-|TRBJ2-7|-|TRBV18
TGTGCCAGCTCACCAAAAGGCGCGAACTACGAGCAGTACTTC
CASSPKGANYEQYF
>-|TRBJ1-1|-|TRBV4-1
TGCGCCAGCAGCCAGAACCCCTCCGGATTGAACACTGAAGCTTTCTTT
CASSQNPSGLNTEAFF
>-|TRBJ2-1|-|TRBV14
TGTGCCAGCAGCCAAGAGGGGGCCGCCTACAATGAGCAGTTCTTC
CASSQEGAAYNEQFF
>-|TRBJ2-1|-|TRBV15
TGTGCCACCAGCCCCCGGTTGACAGCTTCCTACAATGAGCAGTTCTTC
CATSPRLTASYNEQFF
>-|TRBJ1-5|-|TRBV30
TGTGCCTGGAGGGAGGGGTTCAATCAGCCCCAGCATTTT
CAWREGFNQPQHF
>TRBD1|TRBJ1-6|-|TRBV4-1
TGCGCCAGCAGCCAAGACGGGACAGGGGTCAGCTCACCCCTCCACTTT
CASSQDGTGVSSPLHF
>TRBD1|TRBJ1-5|-|TRBV29-1
TGCAGCGTACGTGAAGGGGGCGTTGGACAGCCCCAGCATTTT
CSVREGGVGQPQHF
>-|TRBJ1-2|-|TRBV29-1
TGCAGCGTCTCGACAGGCTATGGCTACACCTTC
CSVSTGYGYTF
>-|TRBJ1-2|-|TRBV7-9
TGTGCCAGCAGCTTAGTCGTTCTGTCTGTATATGGCTACACCTTC
CASSLVVLSVYGYTF
>-|TRBJ1-1|-|TRBV7-9
TGTGCCAGCAGCTTATTGGGGAACACTGAAGCTTTCTTT
CASSLLGNTEAFF
>-|TRBJ1-2|-|TRBV30
TGTGCCTGCACCACCAGGGTGGGCTATGGCTACACCTTC
CACTTRVGYGYTF
>TRBD2|TRBJ2-1|-|TRBV4-1
TGCGCCAGCAGCCTTCCGACTAGCGGACACAATGAGCAGTTCTTC
CASSLPTSGHNEQFF
>-|TRBJ2-7|-|TRBV7-6
TGTGCCAGCAGCTTAGGAGGTGATGGGGCAGGCGAGCAGTACTTC
CASSLGGDGAGEQYF
>-|TRBJ1-1|few|TRBV9
TGTGCCAGCAGCGTAAAAGGAAACACTGAAGCTTTCTTT
CASSVKGNTEAFF
>-|TRBJ2-5|few|TRBV9
TGTGCCAGCAGCCCCGAAGGGGGGGCCTGGGAGACCCAGTACTTC
CASSPEGGAWETQYF
>-|TRBJ1-2|-|TRBV9
TGTGCCAGCAGCGTAGGCACAGGGACTAACTATGGCTACACCTTC
CASSVGTGTNYGYTF
>-|TRBJ2-4|-|TRBV18
TGTGCCACCATTGTACTAGCCAAAAACATTCAGTACTTC
CATIVLAKNIQYF
>-|TRBJ1-2|-|TRBV30
TGTGCCTGGAGTAGAGGTCTCGATGGCTACACCTTC
CAWSRGLDGYTF
>-|TRBJ1-3|-|TRBV5-4
TGTGCCAGCAGCCGACAGGAACAAAACACCATATATTTT
CASSRQEQNTIYF
>-|TRBJ2-5|-|TRBV5-1
TGCGCCAGCAGCTTGGAAGGGGACCAGTACTTC
CASSLEGDQYF
>-|TRBJ2-7|-|TRBV30
TGTGCCTGGACTCTGACAGGACACAATCCCTACGAGCAGTACTTC
CAWTLTGHNPYEQYF
>-|TRBJ2-5|few|TRBV30
TGTGCCTGGGAGCCAACGACCAGACGAGAGACCCAGTACTTC
CAWEPTTRRETQYF
>-|TRBJ2-5|few|TRBV14
TGTGCCAGCAGCCATGGGGAGACCCAGTACTTC
CASSHGETQYF
>-|TRBJ1-1|-|TRBV27
TGTGCCAGCAGTTTATCGTCGGGGTTGAACACTGAAGCTTTCTTT
CASSLSSGLNTEAFF
>-|TRBJ2-1|-|TRBV18
TGTGCCAGCTCACCAGAGCTACAGGAGCAGTTCTTC
CASSPELQEQFF
>TRBD1|TRBJ1-2|-|TRBV30
TGTGCCTGTGATAGGACAGGGGGCGGCTACACCTTC
CACDRTGGGYTF
>-|TRBJ2-7|once|TRBV29-1
TGCAGCGTTGCCTGGACAGGGAGGGCCTACGAGCAGTACTTC
CSVAWTGRAYEQYF
>-|TRBJ1-5|-|TRBV6-6
TGTGCCAGCAGTTCCTCGGGAGCCAGTAACAATCAGCCCCAGCATTTT
CASSSSGASNNQPQHF
>-|TRBJ1-1|-|TRBV7-8
TGTGCCAGCACCCTCGGGGGGGATAACACTGAAGCTTTCTTT
CASTLGGDNTEAFF
>-|TRBJ1-4|once|TRBV29-1
TGCAGCGTTGGTGCCGACCGTCAAAATGAAAAACTGTTTTTT
CSVGADRQNEKLFF
>-|TRBJ2-7|-|TRBV19
TGTGCCAGTAGAGGCTCTTTGGGATACTCCTACGAGCAGTACTTC
CASRGSLGYSYEQYF
>-|TRBJ1-6|-|TRBV6-6
TGTGCCAGCAGGGACAGTCACTCCAATTCACCCCTCCACTTT
CASRDSHSNSPLHF
>-|TRBJ2-6|-|TRBV30
TGTGCCTGGAGTGTACAGGGAGGCACCGGGGCCAACGTCCTGACTTTC
CAWSVQGGTGANVLTF
>-|TRBJ1-1|once|TRBV4-1
TGCGCCAGCAGCCAACCCCTACACGCACCTGAAGCTTTCTTT
CASSQPLHAPEAFF
>-|TRBJ1-2|-|TRBV13
TGTGCCAGCACCGGGAGGGTAGGATATGGCTACACCTTC
CASTGRVGYGYTF
>TRBD2|TRBJ2-3|-|TRBV6-6
TGTGCCAGCAGGCATACTAGCGGGGGGGCCGCAGATACGCAGTATTTT
CASRHTSGGAADTQYF
>TRBD1|TRBJ2-6|-|TRBV6-1
TGTGCCGGGACGACAGGGGACGGGGCCAACGTCCTGACTTTC
CAGTTGDGANVLTF
>-|TRBJ2-7|once|TRBV12-5
TGTGCTAGTGGTTCGTCATTAGCGTACGAGCAGTACTTC
CASGSSLAYEQYF
>-|TRBJ1-5|once|TRBV30
TGTGCCTGGAGTGGCGGGCCGTCGGGGACCCAGCATTTT
CAWSGGPSGTQHF
>-|TRBJ1-4|-|TRBV19
TGTGCCAGTAGTATGCTAGGGGCGGGAGACGAAAAACTGTTTTTT
CASSMLGAGDEKLFF
>TRBD1|TRBJ2-3|once|TRBV25-1
TGTGCCAGCAGGATGGGGACAGGCGCAAAGACAGATACGCAGTATTTT
CASRMGTGAKTDTQYF
>-|TRBJ2-5|-|TRBV29-1
TGCAGCGTTCGTCCACCTCAAGAGACCCAGTACTTC
CSVRPPQETQYF
>-|TRBJ2-5|-|TRBV15
TGTGCCACCAGCAGAGATCGGGGCCGGGAAGAGACCCAGTACTTC
CATSRDRGREETQYF
>TRBD1|TRBJ2-3|once|TRBV9
TGTGCCAGCAGCCCCGGGGACAGGGTGAACACAGATACGCAGTATTTT
CASSPGDRVNTDTQYF
>TRBD2|TRBJ2-3|-|TRBV5-6
TGTGCCAGCAGCTTGAGCGGGGACCATCTCGCGACAACAGATACGCAGTATTTT
CASSLSGDHLATTDTQYF
>-|TRBJ1-6|once|TRBV4-3
TGCGCCAGCAGCCAAGTGGGGCGTAATTCACCCCTCCACTTT
CASSQVGRNSPLHF
>-|TRBJ2-2|few|TRBV5-1
TGCGCCAGCAGCCCGACCGGGAATGGCGGGGAGCTGTTTTTT
CASSPTGNGGELFF
>-|TRBJ1-2|-|TRBV29-1
TGCAGCGCCGCTAGGGGTCTTCGGGATGGCTACACCTTC
CSAARGLRDGYTF
>-|TRBJ1-2|once|TRBV20-1
TGCAGTGGGACTTCTGACTATGGCTACACCTTC
CSGTSDYGYTF
>-|TRBJ2-3|-|TRBV9
TGTGCCAGCAGCGTAGGGGGACATGACACAGATACGCAGTATTTT
CASSVGGHDTDTQYF
>-|TRBJ2-7|-|TRBV15
TGTGCCACCAGCAGAGATCACGGGAGAAGCATGTACTTC
CATSRDHGRSMYF
>-|TRBJ2-3|-|TRBV19
TGTGCCAGTAGTATCGGAGGGGTCGGCACAGATACGCAGTATTTT
CASSIGGVGTDTQYF
>-|TRBJ2-1|few|TRBV29-1
TGCAGCGTTGTTGGTCTAGCTTCTTGGTTAGATGAGCAGTTCTTC
CSVVGLASWLDEQFF